The 4 T cell receptor beta chains below were found in one sample sequenced in a study of OX40 agonist ivuxolimab in advanced cancers. Sequencing used immunoSEQ multiplex PCR; TCRdb keeps in-frame clones, though not all of them. The table includes tens of thousands of clones, 80% to 90% detected once. The sample was CD4+ or CD8+ T cells sorted from blood, taken in a trial of the OX40 agonist ivuxolimab. These receptors were taken from an adult with an advanced solid tumor such as melanoma, head and neck, liver or kidney cancer.

The chain combines TRBV7-6 with TRBJ1-1; TRBD1 agrees at 8 bases. The germline CDR1 and CDR2 sequences are SGHVS and FNYEAQ. The CDR3 has 16 amino acids. After removal of 1 base from V and 5 bases from J, the junction contained 9 bases not matched to a gene. CDR3 sequence: CASSLGAGTGVTEAFF. CDR3 nucleotide sequence: TGTGCCAGCAGCTTAGGGGCCGGGACAGGAGTAACTGAAGCTTTCTTT.

This chain links TRBV7-8 with TRBJ2-7, with D hard to call. This CDR3 has 13 residues. Germline CDR1 SGHVS, CDR2 FQNEAQ. V gave up 1 base and J gave up 9 bases, with 13 bases separating them. CDR3 nucleotide sequence: TGTGCCAGCAGCTTAGAGCGCGAGTTCGGGCAGTACTTC. It is translated as CASSLEREFGQYF.

The CDR3 loop reads CAIRGTSSYNEQFF. The CDR3 DNA follows: TGTGCCATCAGAGGGACTAGCAGCTACAATGAGCAGTTCTTC. The V gene is TRBV10-3, the J gene TRBJ2-1; TRBD2 matches at 9 bases. The CDR3 totals 14 residues. J gave up 3 bases and V 6 bases, and 3 bases lay outside the gene matches. Germline V lookup: CDR1 ENHRY, CDR2 SYGVKD.

The rearrangement links TRBV21-1 to TRBJ2-7; the D segment call TRBD2 is taken from the table without a DNA check. TRBV21-1 is annotated as a pseudogene. This CDR3 is 20 amino acids long. The CDR3 nucleotides are TGTGCCAGCAGCAATCCCTCGCCGTCACTAGCGGGAGGACCCTCCTACGAGCAGTACTTC. This gives the protein CASSNPSPSLAGGPSYEQYF.